The text below deals with one TCR beta chain. Its antigen is unknown. Nothing much larger sits one base from this clone, and base qualities are not available. The sample originates from a study of beta chain features in type 1 diabetes (dated 2018 in TCRdb). Study-wide context: Mean age, gender distribution, total cell number and subset yield were not different between patients and healthy donors. Regulatory and stem cell-like memory subsets were isolated from only 8 patients and about eight healthy donors, whereas naive and central memory subsets came from all 28 donors. Across all samples, 107,917,701 sorted cells were examined, and cell number per subset correlated strongly with RNA yield. The study compared the TCRB repertoires of sorted circulating CD4+ T cell subsets in recently diagnosed type 1 diabetes patients with those in matched healthy donors.

Findings and caveats that apply to the study as a whole: Only small numbers of individuals were included in the HLA sub-analyses, which left unresolved whether HLA type had any influence on TCRB rearrangement. In all four CD4+ subsets, TCRB CDR3 length was moderately but significantly shorter in type 1 diabetes patients. Because cDNA was sequenced instead of genomic DNA, highly expressing activated cells could be over-represented, though the groups showed no difference in activation or CD3 levels. At VDJ recombination sites, type 1 diabetes patients had fewer insertions and more deleted nucleotides, which implies abnormalities in thymic rearrangement. PCR might favor shorter templates, but patient and control samples were amplified and corrected together, so any skew would affect both groups equally. Naive, central memory and regulatory TCRB repertoires appeared to be more alike among patients than among healthy donors.

Each donor gave one peripheral blood draw, averaging about 100 mL, which was collected into heparinised tubes. Using a panel that included CD45RO, CCR7, CD25, CD127, CD95 and CD27, naive, central memory, regulatory and stem cell-like memory CD4+ T cells were sorted on a BD FACSAria II. Every sorted population had a purity above 95%. PBMCs were isolated immediately by Lymphoprep density gradient centrifugation and stained directly without culture. So that batch effects would be minimized, each experiment stained and sorted samples in pairs, pairing one healthy donor with one patient. The entire amount of isolated RNA was reverse transcribed using the High Capacity cDNA Reverse Transcription Kit, so the sequenced TCRB transcripts were expressed ones. Naive, central memory and regulatory T cell samples underwent deep immunoSEQ sequencing, averaging roughly 3.3 million total reads per sample. After sorted cells were lysed in RLT buffer, RNA was extracted with DNase-treated RNeasy Micro or Mini kits, with the choice depending on cell number. Each cell subset was processed on its own to prevent cross-contamination, while patient and healthy donor samples were processed together. TCRB sequences were amplified from cDNA with the immunoSEQ multiplex PCR, producing 87-bp fragments spanning the CDR3 region. Amplicons were sequenced on the Illumina HiSeq platform. The authors' pipeline ran thus. Synthetic template baselines were used to correct PCR bias computationally, reads within Hamming distance 2 were collapsed together, and singletons that could not be merged were discarded. By aligning reads against IMGT, V, D and J genes, CDR3 length, and insertions or deletions at six rearrangement sites were assigned. Clonotype counts were normalized to sorted cell number within each subset before computing true diversity and Gini coefficients with the tcR R package. Repertoire sharing was quantified using the overlap coefficient calculated on TCRB nucleotide sequences. TCRdb took over this immuneACCESS table, retaining in-frame rearrangements with V and J assigned. Such tables are incomplete; in checked studies, under half of the missing clones stem from an unresolved V gene, and the remainder is unexplained. The V and J calls and the clone size are those of that table, but D and trimming were determined from the DNA. This sample holds about 180,000 clones; almost 8% were observed only once. The ten largest clones capture roughly 0.5% of the sample.

The germline V gene supplies CDR1 MNHNS and CDR2 SASEGT. Including the terminal cysteine and phenylalanine, the CDR3 comprises 14 residues. Of all the DNA, just the CDR3 is kept, 42 bases in frame from base 1. Relative to germline, V is missing 7 bases and J is missing 7 bases, with 6 bases of the junction outside any gene match. The receptor was isolated from a man between 18 and 29 years old with type 1 diabetes. The chain is assembled from TRBV6-1 and TRBJ2-2; TRBD1 matches 10 bases in the middle. The specimen sequenced was central memory CD4+ T cells from blood. The CDR3 protein: CASKRQGADGELFF. The DNA reads as follows: TGTGCCAGCAAAAGACAGGGGGCCGACGGGGAGCTGTTTTTT.